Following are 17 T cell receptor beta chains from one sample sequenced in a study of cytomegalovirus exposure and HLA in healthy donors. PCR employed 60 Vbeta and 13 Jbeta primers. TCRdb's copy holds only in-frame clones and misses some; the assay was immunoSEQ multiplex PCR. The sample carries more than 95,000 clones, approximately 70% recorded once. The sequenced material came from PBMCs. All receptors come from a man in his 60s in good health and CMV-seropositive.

The CDR3 sequence: CAWPVSSGNTIYF. In DNA form, the CDR3 reads TGTGCCTGGCCGGTAAGCTCTGGAAACACCATATATTTT. This chain connects TRBV30 to TRBJ1-3; D remains unclear. There are 13 residues in the CDR3. CDR1 is GTSNPN, CDR2 SVGIG, per germline (reference sequence). The germline V and J ends were trimmed by 5 bases and 0 bases, with 8 bases remaining between them.

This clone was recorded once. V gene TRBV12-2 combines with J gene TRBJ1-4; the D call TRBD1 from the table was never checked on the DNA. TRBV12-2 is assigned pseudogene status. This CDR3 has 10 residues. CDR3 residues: CASRLRGLFF. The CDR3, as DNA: TGTGCAAGTCGCTTAAGGGGTCTGTTTTTT.

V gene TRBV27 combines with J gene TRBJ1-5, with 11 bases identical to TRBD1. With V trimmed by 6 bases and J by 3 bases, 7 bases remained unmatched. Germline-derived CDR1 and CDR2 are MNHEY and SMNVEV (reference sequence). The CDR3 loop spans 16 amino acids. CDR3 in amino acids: CASSPGQGAANQPQHF. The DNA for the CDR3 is TGTGCCAGCAGCCCCGGACAGGGGGCGGCCAATCAGCCCCAGCATTTT.

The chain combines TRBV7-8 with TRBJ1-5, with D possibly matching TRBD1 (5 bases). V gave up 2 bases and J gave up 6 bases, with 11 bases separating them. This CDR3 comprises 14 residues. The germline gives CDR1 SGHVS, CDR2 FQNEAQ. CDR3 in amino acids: CASSLLGAAQPQHF. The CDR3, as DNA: TGTGCCAGCAGCTTATTAGGGGCGGCTCAGCCCCAGCATTTT.

As DNA, the CDR3 is TGCAGCGTTGAAGCGGGGAGAGGGTTGGCGGGTGGGCAGTACTTC. Protein sequence: CSVEAGRGLAGGQYF. This chain links TRBV29-1 with TRBJ2-7, with D maybe TRBD2 (5 bases). V gave up 1 base and J gave up 9 bases, with 22 bases separating them. Germline V gene lookup returns CDR1 SQVTM and CDR2 ANQGSEA. There are 15 residues in the CDR3.

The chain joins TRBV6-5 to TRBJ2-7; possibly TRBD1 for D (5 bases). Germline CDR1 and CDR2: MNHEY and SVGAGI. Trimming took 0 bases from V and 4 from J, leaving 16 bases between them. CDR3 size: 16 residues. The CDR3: CASSYSKVSGWYEQYF. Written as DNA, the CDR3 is TGTGCCAGCAGTTACTCGAAGGTGTCAGGGTGGTACGAGCAGTACTTC.

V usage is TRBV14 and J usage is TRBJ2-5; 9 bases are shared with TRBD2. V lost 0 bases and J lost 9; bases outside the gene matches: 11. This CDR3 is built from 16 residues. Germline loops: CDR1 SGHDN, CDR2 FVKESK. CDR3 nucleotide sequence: TGTGCCAGCAGCCAAGATCCCAGCGGGGGGAGAAAGGCCCAGTACTTC. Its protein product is CASSQDPSGGRKAQYF.

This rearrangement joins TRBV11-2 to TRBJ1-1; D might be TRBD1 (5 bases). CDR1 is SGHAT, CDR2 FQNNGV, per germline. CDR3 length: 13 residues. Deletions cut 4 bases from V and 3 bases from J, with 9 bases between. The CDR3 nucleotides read TGTGCCAGCAGCTCCACAGGTTACACTGAAGCTTTCTTT. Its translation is CASSSTGYTEAFF. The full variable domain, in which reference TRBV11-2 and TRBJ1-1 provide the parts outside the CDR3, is EAGVAQSPRYKIIEKRQSVAFWCNPISGHATLYWYQQILGQGPKLLIQFQNNGVVDDSQLPKDRFSAERLKGVDSTLKIQPAKLEDSAVYLCASSSTGYTEAFFGQGTRLTVV.

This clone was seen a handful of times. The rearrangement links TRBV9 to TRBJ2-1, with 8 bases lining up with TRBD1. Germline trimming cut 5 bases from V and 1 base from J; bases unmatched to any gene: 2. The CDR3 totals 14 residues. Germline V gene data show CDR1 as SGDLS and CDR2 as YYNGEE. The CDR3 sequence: CASSRTGSYNEQFF. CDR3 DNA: TGTGCCAGCAGTAGGACAGGGTCCTACAATGAGCAGTTCTTC.

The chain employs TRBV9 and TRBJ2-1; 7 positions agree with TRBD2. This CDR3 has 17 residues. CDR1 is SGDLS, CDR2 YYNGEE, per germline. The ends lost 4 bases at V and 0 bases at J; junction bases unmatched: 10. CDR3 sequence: CASSPTGRGSSYNEQFF. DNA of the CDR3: TGTGCCAGCAGCCCAACGGGGCGGGGGAGCTCCTACAATGAGCAGTTCTTC.

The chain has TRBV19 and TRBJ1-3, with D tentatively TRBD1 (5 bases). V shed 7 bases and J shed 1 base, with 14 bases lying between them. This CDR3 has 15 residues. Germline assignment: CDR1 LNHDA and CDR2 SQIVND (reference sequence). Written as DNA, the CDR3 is TGTGCCAGTACCTCTACGGGGGGATCTGGAAACACCATATATTTT. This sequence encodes CASTSTGGSGNTIYF.

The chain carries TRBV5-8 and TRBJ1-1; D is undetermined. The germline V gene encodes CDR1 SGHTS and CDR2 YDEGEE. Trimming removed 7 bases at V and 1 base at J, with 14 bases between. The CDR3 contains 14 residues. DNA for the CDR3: TGTGCCAGCCCCAATCTGTACGGGAACACTGAAGCTTTCTTT. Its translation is CASPNLYGNTEAFF.

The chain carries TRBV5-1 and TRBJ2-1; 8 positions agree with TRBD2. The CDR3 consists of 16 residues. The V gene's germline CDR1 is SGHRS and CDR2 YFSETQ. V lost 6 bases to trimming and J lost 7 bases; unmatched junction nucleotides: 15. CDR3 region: CASMKPPRGGQNEQFF. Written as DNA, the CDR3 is TGCGCCAGCATGAAACCCCCTCGCGGGGGGCAAAATGAGCAGTTCTTC.

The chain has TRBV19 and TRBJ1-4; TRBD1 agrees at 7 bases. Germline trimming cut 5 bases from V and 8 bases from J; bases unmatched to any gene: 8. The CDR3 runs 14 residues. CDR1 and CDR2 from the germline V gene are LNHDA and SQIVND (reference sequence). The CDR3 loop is CASSSGQEEEKLFF. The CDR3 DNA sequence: TGTGCCAGTAGTTCCGGACAGGAGGAAGAAAAACTGTTTTTT.

CDR3 amino acids: CSVGGHRAFF. CDR3 DNA: TGCAGCGTTGGGGGGCACAGGGCATTCTTT. V usage is TRBV29-1 and J usage is TRBJ1-1, with a weak D call TRBD1 (6 bases). Germline CDR1 reads SQVTM; CDR2 reads ANQGSEA. The V end was cut by 4 bases, the J end by 14 bases, with 14 bases between. The CDR3 spans 10 residues.

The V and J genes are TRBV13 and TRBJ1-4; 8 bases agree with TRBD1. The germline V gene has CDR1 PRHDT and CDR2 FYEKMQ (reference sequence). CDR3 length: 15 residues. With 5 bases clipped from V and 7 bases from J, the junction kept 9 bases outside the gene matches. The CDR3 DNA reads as TGTGCCAGCAGCCCCCGGACAGGGATGGGTGAAAAACTGTTTTTT. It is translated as CASSPRTGMGEKLFF. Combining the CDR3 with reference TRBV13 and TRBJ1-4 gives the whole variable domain AAGVIQSPRHLIKEKRETATLKCYPIPRHDTVYWYQQGPGQDPQFLISFYEKMQSDKGSIPDRFSAQQFSDYHSELNMSSLELGDSALYFCASSPRTGMGEKLFFGSGTQLSVL.

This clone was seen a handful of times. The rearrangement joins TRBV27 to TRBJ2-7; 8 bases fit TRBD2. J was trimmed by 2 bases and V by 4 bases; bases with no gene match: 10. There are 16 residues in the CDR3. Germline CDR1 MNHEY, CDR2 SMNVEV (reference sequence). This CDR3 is CASSSLRGGSPYEQYF. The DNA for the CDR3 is TGTGCCAGCAGTTCCCTCCGGGGGGGGTCCCCCTACGAGCAGTACTTC.